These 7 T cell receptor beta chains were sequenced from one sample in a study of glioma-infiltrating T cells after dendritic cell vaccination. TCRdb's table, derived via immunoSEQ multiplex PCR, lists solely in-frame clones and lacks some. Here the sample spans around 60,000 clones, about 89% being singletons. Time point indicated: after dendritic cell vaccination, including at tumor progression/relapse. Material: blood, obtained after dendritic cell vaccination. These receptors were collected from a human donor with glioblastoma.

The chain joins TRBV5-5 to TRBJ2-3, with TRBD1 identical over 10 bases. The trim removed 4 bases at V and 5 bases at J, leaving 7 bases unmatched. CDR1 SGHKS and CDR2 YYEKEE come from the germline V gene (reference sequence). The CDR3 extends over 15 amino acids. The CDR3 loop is CASSAGQGVIDTQYF. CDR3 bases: TGTGCCAGCAGCGCCGGACAGGGGGTGATAGATACGCAGTATTTT.

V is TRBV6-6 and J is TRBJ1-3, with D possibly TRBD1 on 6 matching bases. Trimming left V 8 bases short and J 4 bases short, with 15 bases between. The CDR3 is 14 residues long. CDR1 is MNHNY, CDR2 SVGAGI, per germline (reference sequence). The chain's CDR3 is CASYGRGKGNTIYF. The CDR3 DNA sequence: TGTGCCAGCTATGGGAGGGGGAAGGGAAACACCATATATTTT.

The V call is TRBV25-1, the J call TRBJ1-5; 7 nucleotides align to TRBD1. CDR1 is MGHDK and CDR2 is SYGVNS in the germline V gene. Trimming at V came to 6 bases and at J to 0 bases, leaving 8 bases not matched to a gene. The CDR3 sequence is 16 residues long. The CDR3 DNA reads TGTGCCAGCAGCGGGGACAGAAGCTATAGCAATCAGCCCCAGCATTTT. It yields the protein CASSGDRSYSNQPQHF. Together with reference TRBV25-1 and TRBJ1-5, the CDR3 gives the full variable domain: EADIYQTPRYLVIGTGKKITLECSQTMGHDKMYWYQQDPGMELHLIHYSYGVNSTEKGDLSSESTVSRIRTEHFPLTLESARPSHTSQYLCASSGDRSYSNQPQHFGDGTRLSIL.

Here the CDR3 DNA reads TGTGCCAGCAGTGACTCAGGGACAAACTATGGCTACACCTTC. Protein sequence: CASSDSGTNYGYTF. The chain has TRBV6-4 and TRBJ1-2; D is possibly TRBD1 (6 bases). Trimming left V 0 bases short and J 2 bases short, with 7 bases between. The CDR3 runs 14 residues. CDR1 MRHNA and CDR2 SNTAGT come from the germline V gene.

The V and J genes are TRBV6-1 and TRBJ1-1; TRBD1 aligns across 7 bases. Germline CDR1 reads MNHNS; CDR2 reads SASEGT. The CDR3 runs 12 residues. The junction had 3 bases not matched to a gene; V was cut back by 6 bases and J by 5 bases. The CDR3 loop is CASRTGETEAFF. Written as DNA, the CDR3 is TGTGCCAGCAGAACAGGGGAAACTGAAGCTTTCTTT.

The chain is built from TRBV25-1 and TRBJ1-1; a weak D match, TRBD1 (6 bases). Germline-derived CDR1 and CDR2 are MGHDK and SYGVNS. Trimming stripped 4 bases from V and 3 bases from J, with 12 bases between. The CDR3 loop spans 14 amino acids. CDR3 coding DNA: TGTGCCAGCAGTGGGCTGACAGGTGACACTGAAGCTTTCTTT. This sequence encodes CASSGLTGDTEAFF.

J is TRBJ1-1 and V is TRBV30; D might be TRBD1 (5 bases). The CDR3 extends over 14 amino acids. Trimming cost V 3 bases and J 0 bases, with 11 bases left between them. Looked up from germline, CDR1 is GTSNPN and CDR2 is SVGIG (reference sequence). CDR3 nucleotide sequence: TGTGCCTGGAGGAGGGAGGGGATGAACACTGAAGCTTTCTTT. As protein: CAWRREGMNTEAFF. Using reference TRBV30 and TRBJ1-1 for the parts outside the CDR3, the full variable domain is SQTIHQWPATLVQPVGSPLSLECTVEGTSNPNLYWYRQAAGRGLQLLFYSVGIGQISSEVPQNLSASRPQDRQFILSSKKLLLSDSGFYLCAWRREGMNTEAFFGQGTRLTVV.